Shown below are 14 T cell receptor beta chains from a single sample sequenced in a study of beta chain features in type 1 diabetes listed by TCRdb under 2018. The research as a whole found: Type 1 diabetes patients showed a moderate but significant shortening of TCRB CDR3 length in all four CD4+ subsets.

Their specific antigens are unknown. Receptor libraries were prepared by the immunoSEQ multiplex PCR assay. All of the isolated RNA was reverse transcribed with the High Capacity cDNA Reverse Transcription Kit, so expressed TCRB transcripts were sequenced. Entries here come from immuneACCESS through TCRdb and include only in-frame sequences with V and J called. Some clones fail to appear in such tables; in the studies checked, an unresolved V gene covers under half of the shortfall, and the cause of the remainder is unknown. The sample has hundreds of thousands of clones on record, 10% to 15% of them singletons. The top ten clones comprise 0.022% of the sample. Sequencing input: naive CD4+ T cells from blood. This specimen's cell subset or site label, interpreted: true naive CD4+ T cells. Every receptor here comes from a man aged 18-30 years with type 1 diabetes.

The chain recombines TRBV30 with TRBJ2-1; 9 bases line up with TRBD1. The CDR3 sequence is 14 residues long. CDR1 and CDR2 from the germline V gene are GTSNPN and SVGIG (reference sequence). With V trimmed by 5 bases and J by 2 bases, 4 bases remained unmatched. Here the CDR3 reads CAWGTGLAYNEQFF. The CDR3 DNA is TGTGCCTGGGGGACAGGGTTGGCCTACAATGAGCAGTTCTTC. The full variable domain, with the rest looked up from reference TRBV30 and TRBJ2-1, is SQTIHQWPATLVQPVGSPLSLECTVEGTSNPNLYWYRQAAGRGLQLLFYSVGIGQISSEVPQNLSASRPQDRQFILSSKKLLLSDSGFYLCAWGTGLAYNEQFFGPGTRLTVL.

The table lists this clone with a few counts. This sequence joins TRBV5-4 and TRBJ1-6; TRBD1 agrees at 7 bases. V shed 4 bases and J 7 bases; nucleotides not matched to a gene: 5. This CDR3 is built from 14 residues. Germline CDR1 is SGHNT and CDR2 is YYREEE (reference sequence). The CDR3 DNA is TGTGCCAGCAGCCAAGGACAGGACAATTCACCCCTCCACTTT. It encodes CASSQGQDNSPLHF.

The chain employs TRBV9 and TRBJ2-7, with TRBD2 matching over 8 bases. V trimming: 0 bases; J trimming: 4 bases; junction bases outside the gene matches: 6. This CDR3 is built from 15 residues. In germline, CDR1 is SGDLS, CDR2 YYNGEE. The CDR3 DNA is TGTGCCAGCAGCGTAGCCCTCGGGGGGGAGTACGAGCAGTACTTC. Protein sequence: CASSVALGGEYEQYF.

The sample holds a few counts of this clone. The chain couples TRBV30 to TRBJ1-2, with a weak D call TRBD1 (6 bases). CDR3 size: 11 residues. V was cut by 7 bases and J by 7 bases, with 13 bases left in between. Germline CDR1 GTSNPN, CDR2 SVGIG (reference sequence). The DNA of the CDR3 is TGTGCCTCAAGTCAGGGGTCTGGCTACACCTTC. The encoded protein is CASSQGSGYTF.

This clone occurred a few times. One end of the junction fails to match germline, which may point to a read error. The chain joins TRBV14 to TRBJ1-4; 8 nucleotides match TRBD1. The germline V gene encodes CDR1 SGHDN and CDR2 FVKESK. CDR3 size: 16 residues. Here the CDR3 reads CASSKEWRTGTGKLFF. The CDR3 DNA reads TGTGCCAGCAGCAAAGAATGGAGGACAGGGACGGGAAAACTGTTTTTT.

This clone was observed a few times. The V gene is TRBV29-1, the J gene TRBJ1-2; 7 bases line up with TRBD1. The length of the CDR3 is 13 residues. The germline gives CDR1 SQVTM, CDR2 ANQGSEA. The V segment lost 8 bases and the J segment 4 bases; nucleotides outside the gene matches: 10. The CDR3 coding sequence is TGCAGCCTGTGGACAGGTGGCGCCTATGGCTACACCTTC. Residues: CSLWTGGAYGYTF.

The chain employs TRBV6-4 and TRBJ2-3, with TRBD1 matching 7 bases. CDR3 length: 15 residues. Germline loops: CDR1 MRHNA, CDR2 SNTAGT. The junction had 8 bases not matched to a gene; V was cut back by 6 bases and J by 2 bases. The CDR3 bases are TGTGCCAGCAGCCGGACAGGCAAGACCACAGATACGCAGTATTTT. This gives the protein CASSRTGKTTDTQYF.

This clone was seen only a few times. The V and J genes are TRBV5-1 and TRBJ1-5; possible D gene TRBD1, 6 bases. This CDR3 is 14 amino acids long. V was shortened by 0 bases and J by 4 bases, with 8 bases between the two germline ends. CDR1 is SGHRS and CDR2 is YFSETQ in the germline V gene. This CDR3 reads CASSLEGQNQPQHF. The CDR3 DNA follows: TGCGCCAGCAGCTTGGAAGGACAGAATCAGCCCCAGCATTTT.

Only a few counts were recorded for this clone. This rearrangement joins TRBV6-1 to TRBJ2-7; no firm D call. V shed 10 bases and J shed 3 bases, with 10 bases lying between them. The germline gives CDR1 MNHNS, CDR2 SASEGT. CDR3 length: 11 amino acids. The CDR3 loop reads CATLNIYEQYF. The CDR3 coding sequence is TGTGCCACCCTTAACATCTACGAGCAGTACTTC.

CDR3 coding DNA: TGTGCCAGCAGTTCGACAGGGGAATATGGCTACACCTTC. It encodes CASSSTGEYGYTF. The V and J genes are TRBV25-1 and TRBJ1-2; 8 bases agree with TRBD1. The germline V gene has CDR1 MGHDK and CDR2 SYGVNS. Trimming removed 5 bases from V and 5 bases from J; junction bases left unmatched: 4. This CDR3 region has 13 residues.

The V call is TRBV7-9, the J call TRBJ2-4, with 9 bases matching TRBD1. The CDR3 loop spans 16 amino acids. CDR1 and CDR2 from the germline V gene are SEHNR and FQNEAQ (reference sequence). V was clipped by 6 bases and J by 6 bases; unmatched bases: 12. The CDR3 protein is CASSPGDRVGRNIQYF. CDR3 nucleotide sequence: TGTGCCAGCAGTCCGGGGGACAGGGTGGGGAGAAACATTCAGTACTTC. The full variable domain, its missing parts supplied by reference TRBV7-9 and TRBJ2-4, is DTGVSQNPRHKITKRGQNVTFRCDPISEHNRLYWYRQTLGQGPEFLTYFQNEAQLEKSRLLSDRFSAERPKGSFSTLEIQRTEQGDSAMYLCASSPGDRVGRNIQYFGAGTRLSVL.

The rearrangement uses TRBV19 and TRBJ2-1; D is possibly TRBD1 or TRBD2 (5 bases each). Germline V gives CDR1 LNHDA, CDR2 SQIVND (reference sequence). The CDR3 runs 17 residues. With 3 bases removed from V and 3 bases from J, the gap between germline ends came to 18 bases. CDR3 region: CASSMMMDSGHYNEQFF. The CDR3 DNA follows: TGTGCCAGTAGTATGATGATGGACTCCGGACACTACAATGAGCAGTTCTTC.

The chain employs TRBV7-9 and TRBJ2-1; D is ambiguous. The germline CDR1 and CDR2 sequences are SEHNR and FQNEAQ (reference sequence). The CDR3 totals 15 residues. Trimming pared 2 bases from V and 6 bases from J, leaving 14 bases between. DNA for the CDR3: TGTGCCAGCAGCTTATTTGACCTAGATGCCAATGAGCAGTTCTTC. This codes for CASSLFDLDANEQFF.

The sample holds a few counts of this clone. V gene TRBV5-4 combines with J gene TRBJ1-6, with TRBD1 identical over 8 bases. Germline trimming cut 5 bases from V and 9 bases from J; bases unmatched to any gene: 10. Germline V gene data show CDR1 as SGHNT and CDR2 as YYREEE (reference sequence). CDR3 length equals 15 residues. CDR3 DNA: TGTGCCAGCAGTTCCGGACAGGGCCTTGGTTCACCCCTCCACTTT. Encoded protein: CASSSGQGLGSPLHF.